The 30 T cell receptor beta chains given below trace back to one sample, sequenced in a study of metastatic and nonmetastatic thyroid tumors. Thyroid surgery had not been preceded by any treatment in any patient. From the PCR reads, TCRdb re-called clones with MiXCR. The table has about 59,000 clones, 15% to 20% seen once. Sequenced sample: blood. The receptors stem from a male donor with papillary thyroid cancer or a benign thyroid nodule (not recorded which). Some clones in this sample may be carry-over from other donors' samples.

As for this clone: The junction does not match germline at one end; this may be a read error. The chain is built from TRBV4-1 and TRBJ1-1; D may be TRBD1 (5 bases). Germline V CDR1 and CDR2: MGHRA, YSYEKL. The CDR3 runs 15 residues. The DNA of the CDR3 is TGCGCAAGCAGACAGCCCGGGAAAATGAACACTGAAGCTTTCTTT. Protein product: CASRQPGKMNTEAFF.

In this sample, this clone turned up many times. J is TRBJ1-4 and V is TRBV30; D is possibly TRBD1 (6 bases). Between the trimmed V and J ends, which lost 3 bases and 6 bases, there was a span of 20 bases. Germline loops: CDR1 GTSNPN, CDR2 SVGIG (reference sequence). The CDR3 is 16 residues long. This CDR3 is CAWSVPLGRGYEKLFF. In DNA form, the CDR3 reads TGTGCCTGGAGCGTCCCCTTGGGCAGGGGTTATGAAAAACTGTTTTTT.

The V and J genes are TRBV6-4 and TRBJ2-3; D is unresolved. The ends were cut back, 3 bases at V and 2 bases at J, with 9 bases in the middle. The CDR3 loop spans 14 amino acids. Per germline, CDR1 MRHNA and CDR2 SNTAGT. The CDR3 DNA follows: TGTGCCAGCAGTGAAGGCATGTACACAGATACGCAGTATTTT. Residues: CASSEGMYTDTQYF.

This clone was seen ten or more times. The chain employs TRBV7-2 and TRBJ2-5; 8 nucleotides line up with TRBD1. Germline CDR1 is SGHTA and CDR2 is FQGNSA. The junction had 10 bases not matched to a gene; V was cut back by 4 bases and J by 6 bases. The CDR3 has 15 residues. CDR3 nucleotides: TGTGCCAGCAGCTACCAGACAGGGGTGGTGAAGACCCAGTACTTC. Its protein product is CASSYQTGVVKTQYF.

This clone came up many times. For the CDR3, the DNA is TGTGCCAGCAGCGCCCTTAGCACCGGGGAGCTGTTTTTT. It encodes CASSALSTGELFF. The V and J genes are TRBV9 and TRBJ2-2; D gene ambiguous. Trimming shortened V by 3 bases and J by 4 bases, and 7 bases separated the two germline ends. The CDR3 is made up of 13 amino acids. Looked up from germline, CDR1 is SGDLS and CDR2 is YYNGEE.

The table lists this clone with many counts. The rearrangement uses TRBV11-2 and TRBJ1-2, with 10 bases identical to TRBD1. CDR3 length: 14 residues. The junction had 6 bases not matched to a gene; V was cut back by 5 bases and J by 6 bases. Germline V CDR1 and CDR2: SGHAT, FQNNGV. The CDR3 reads CASSLRTGGDGYTF. Written as DNA, the CDR3 is TGTGCCAGCAGCCTTCGGACAGGGGGAGATGGCTACACCTTC.

This clone was found many times. This may stem from a read error, because a much larger clone lies one nucleotide away. At the DNA level, this CDR3 is encoded by other sequences in the same sample as well. The CDR3 protein is CASSRTREQFF. The CDR3 DNA sequence: TGTGCCAGTAGTCGGACGCGGGAGCAGTTCTTC. The chain combines TRBV28 with TRBJ2-1, with unresolved D. The germline V and J ends were trimmed by 9 bases and 10 bases, with 13 bases remaining between them. Germline V gives CDR1 MDHEN, CDR2 SYDVKM. The CDR3 has 11 amino acids.

This clone was picked up many times. The chain recombines TRBV2 with TRBJ1-5; D is perhaps TRBD1 (6 bases). The CDR3 is 15 amino acids. Trimming cost V 3 bases and J 5 bases, with 14 bases left between them. Looked up from germline, CDR1 is SNHLY and CDR2 is FYNNEI. DNA for the CDR3: TGTGCCAGCAGTGACAGGGGAGTGAGCTATCAGCCCCAGCATTTT. Amino acid sequence: CASSDRGVSYQPQHF.

Concerning this clone itself: An end of the junction does not agree with germline; a read error may underlie this. The V call is TRBV20-1, the J call TRBJ1-6; weak D call: TRBD1 (5 bases). Per the germline V gene, CDR1 is DFQATT and CDR2 is SNEGSKA (reference sequence). This CDR3 region has 16 residues. The CDR3 sequence: CSVRTVSSGVESPLHF. CDR3 nucleotide sequence: TGCAGTGTTAGAACGGTATCATCGGGGGTGGAATCACCCCTCCACTTT.

A remark on this clone: This may arise from a read error, as a much more abundant clone is one base away. The conserved final phenylalanine or tryptophan is absent from the CDR3, which likely points to a read error. This chain links TRBV5-6 with TRBJ2-7; 8 bases map to TRBD1. Trimming took 0 bases from V and 8 from J; bases not matched to a gene: 10. CDR1 and CDR2 from the germline V gene are SGHDT and YYEEEE. CDR3 length: 15 amino acids. Here the CDR3 DNA reads TGTGCCAGCAGCTTGGGAGCGGTGACAGGGGTTAAGCAGTACTTA. Protein product: CASSLGAVTGVKQYL.

This sequence joins TRBV5-6 and TRBJ2-3, with 7 bases lining up with TRBD2. Germline lookup yields CDR1 SGHDT and CDR2 YYEEEE. CDR3 length: 13 residues. V shed 4 bases, J shed 10 bases, and the junction held 9 bases outside the gene matches. The CDR3 region is CASSRPTRGAQYF. The CDR3, as DNA: TGTGCCAGCAGCCGACCGACACGGGGGGCGCAGTATTTT.

By proportion, this clone is medium-sized. The V gene is TRBV6-1, the J gene TRBJ2-2; 8 bases line up with TRBD2. CDR3 length equals 15 residues. V was pared by 6 bases and J by 5 bases, with 8 bases of the junction left unmatched. Germline-derived CDR1 and CDR2 are MNHNS and SASEGT. The CDR3 region has the DNA TGTGCCAGCAGCTTTAGCGGGGAGGGGACCGGGGAGCTGTTTTTT. Protein: CASSFSGEGTGELFF.

The chain is built from TRBV20-1 and TRBJ1-1, with D perhaps matching TRBD1 (6 bases). The V gene lost 4 bases and the J gene lost 1 base, with 16 bases spanning the gap. Germline CDR1 and CDR2: DFQATT and SNEGSKA (reference sequence). CDR3 size: 15 residues. This CDR3 reads CSAKGSTGANTEAFF. DNA of the CDR3: TGCAGTGCTAAGGGGAGTACGGGGGCGAACACTGAAGCTTTCTTT.

This clone was recorded a few times. CDR3 region: CASSVGGYEQYF. The CDR3, as DNA: TGTGCCAGCAGCGTAGGAGGATACGAGCAGTACTTC. The chain combines TRBV9 with TRBJ2-7; D not certain. The length of the CDR3 is 12 residues. The V end lost 0 bases, the J end lost 4 bases, and 5 bases lay between the germline ends. Germline CDR1 is SGDLS and CDR2 is YYNGEE.

This chain uses TRBV10-2 with TRBJ2-3; D is unresolved. The CDR3 has 14 amino acids. Germline assignment: CDR1 WSHSY and CDR2 SAAADI. The V end lost 2 bases, the J end lost 2 bases, and 8 bases lay between the germline ends. In DNA form, the CDR3 reads TGCGCCAGCAGTGAGCAAATTTACACAGATACGCAGTATTTT. Its translation is CASSEQIYTDTQYF.

Many counts were recorded for this clone. V usage is TRBV12-3 or TRBV12-4 and J usage is TRBJ2-7, with TRBD1 identical over 10 bases. V was clipped by 5 bases and J by 4 bases; unmatched bases: 5. The CDR3 is 14 amino acids. CDR3 sequence (DNA): TGTGCCAGCAGTGGGACAGGGGTGAGATACGAGCAGTACTTC. This codes for CASSGTGVRYEQYF.

This clone has just a few counts. The rearrangement joins TRBV6-4 to TRBJ2-3, with D unresolved. From germline, CDR1 is MRHNA and CDR2 SNTAGT. The V end was cut by 2 bases, the J end by 4 bases, with 7 bases between. The CDR3 runs 13 residues. The CDR3 DNA reads TGTGCCAGCAGTGACGGTGCCGCAGATACGCAGTATTTT. As protein: CASSDGAADTQYF.

This clone was seen many times. The V call is TRBV6-1, the J call TRBJ2-7, with TRBD1 identical over 10 bases. CDR3 size: 15 residues. The V gene end was trimmed by 7 bases and the J gene end by 2 bases; junction bases not matched to a gene: 8. Germline loops: CDR1 MNHNS, CDR2 SASEGT. The CDR3 here is CASTVGQGSAYEQYV. The DNA for the CDR3 is TGTGCCAGCACGGTGGGACAGGGGAGCGCCTACGAGCAGTACGTC.

This clone was counted at least ten times. This rearrangement joins TRBV6-5 to TRBJ2-3; D tentatively reads TRBD1 or TRBD2 (5 bases each). The CDR3 length is 14 residues. V was trimmed by 2 bases and J by 4 bases, leaving 10 bases between them. In germline, CDR1 is MNHEY, CDR2 SVGAGI. Here the CDR3 DNA reads TGTGCCAGCAGTTACGTAGGGACCGCAGATACGCAGTATTTT. This sequence encodes CASSYVGTADTQYF.

The sample holds many counts of this clone. The same CDR3 also results from other DNA sequences found in this sample. The chain uses TRBV5-1 and TRBJ2-3; D unclear. The CDR3 consists of 13 residues. V lost 6 bases to trimming and J lost 6 bases, with 14 bases between them. Germline V CDR1 and CDR2: SGHRS, YFSETQ. The CDR3 region is CASTDGLGDTQYF. CDR3 nucleotide sequence: TGCGCCAGCACGGACGGCCTGGGGGATACGCAGTATTTT.

The sample holds many counts of this clone. This chain links TRBV5-1 with TRBJ2-1; weak D call: TRBD1 (6 bases). CDR3 length equals 19 residues. The V end lost 0 bases, the J end lost 4 bases, and 23 bases lay between the germline ends. Germline CDR1 SGHRS, CDR2 YFSETQ. CDR3 sequence: CASSLVNYRDKNLYNEQFF. CDR3 DNA: TGCGCCAGCAGCTTGGTTAACTACCGGGACAAAAACCTTTACAATGAGCAGTTCTTC.

This clone was picked up many times. The chain carries TRBV28 and TRBJ2-7; 8 positions match TRBD2. V lost 7 bases to trimming and J lost 4 bases; unmatched junction nucleotides: 12. Germline V gene data show CDR1 as MDHEN and CDR2 as SYDVKM. CDR3 length: 15 amino acids. CDR3 in DNA: TGTGCCAGCACCCCCCCGGGAGGGGGGGGGTACGAGCAGTACTTC. Amino acid sequence: CASTPPGGGGYEQYF.

This clone was found many times. The rearrangement uses TRBV7-3 and TRBJ2-5; 9 bases are shared with TRBD1. The CDR3 is 15 amino acids. After removal of 3 bases from V and 5 bases from J, the junction contained 7 bases not matched to a gene. Germline V CDR1 and CDR2: SGHTA, FQGTGA. CDR3 sequence: CASSLGQGTLETQYF. The CDR3 nucleotides read TGTGCCAGCAGCTTGGGACAGGGCACTTTGGAGACCCAGTACTTC.

This clone was counted many times. The gene calls are TRBV4-1 and TRBJ2-2; D unresolved. The CDR3 consists of 12 residues. CDR1 MGHRA and CDR2 YSYEKL come from the germline V gene. The V end lost 2 bases, the J end lost 6 bases, and 4 bases lay between the germline ends. CDR3 DNA sequence: TGCGCCAGCAGCCAAAGATCCGGGGAGCTGTTTTTT. Its protein is CASSQRSGELFF.

The table lists this clone with a few counts. A much larger clone lies one base from this, so it may be a read error. This sample also contains other DNA sequences that code for the same CDR3. The chain carries TRBV20-1 and TRBJ2-1; unclear D gene. This CDR3 spans 12 amino acids. CDR1 and CDR2 (germline): DFQATT, SNEGSKA (reference sequence). Trimming removed 0 bases from V and 1 base from J, with 1 base in between. The CDR3 spells CSARDSYNEQFF. CDR3 bases: TGCAGTGCTAGAGATTCCTACAATGAGCAGTTCTTC.

V is TRBV5-6 and J is TRBJ2-1; unclear D gene. The CDR3 is made up of 13 amino acids. Trimming took off 2 bases at V and 6 bases at J, with 9 bases between the two ends. The germline gives CDR1 SGHDT, CDR2 YYEEEE. In DNA form, the CDR3 reads TGTGCCAGCAGCTTTTGGGGTTGCAATGAGCAGTTCTTC. It is translated as CASSFWGCNEQFF.

This clone was recorded at least ten times. The V and J genes are TRBV7-8 and TRBJ2-2, with unresolved D. The CDR3 is 17 amino acids. V was shortened by 2 bases and J by 0 bases, with 13 bases between the two germline ends. Germline V CDR1 and CDR2: SGHVS, FQNEAQ. The CDR3: CASSLQLQAANTGELFF. CDR3 DNA sequence: TGTGCCAGCAGCTTACAGTTGCAGGCGGCGAACACCGGGGAGCTGTTTTTT.

The rearrangement links TRBV20-1 to TRBJ2-7, with D hard to call. V lost 4 bases and J 7 bases, leaving 23 bases between the germline ends. The CDR3 totals 15 residues. Germline CDR1 DFQATT, CDR2 SNEGSKA (reference sequence). The CDR3 sequence is CSAKTRATLQWEQYF. The DNA of the CDR3 is TGCAGTGCTAAGACCCGGGCCACGCTACAGTGGGAGCAGTACTTC.

The V gene is TRBV5-8, the J gene TRBJ2-7; the match to TRBD1 covers 8 bases. This CDR3 region has 14 residues. From germline, CDR1 is SGHTS and CDR2 YDEGEE. CDR3 coding DNA: TGTGCCAGCAGCTTTGCAGGGGGCGGTTCCGAGCAGTGCGTC. Translating gives CASSFAGGGSEQCV.

The gene calls are TRBV12-3 or TRBV12-4 and TRBJ2-2; TRBD2 might be the D (7 bases). The CDR3 is made up of 19 amino acids. The V end lost 5 bases, the J end lost 11 bases, and 33 bases lay between the germline ends. The CDR3 loop is CASSLRAYVQGGSSCELFF. The CDR3 region has the DNA TGTGCCAGCAGTCTACGCGCCTACGTACAGGGAGGGTCTTCCTGTGAGCTGTTTTTT.